This T cell receptor (beta chain) comes out of a study of T cells in Graves' hyperthyroidism and ophthalmopathy. Researchers amplified the TCR beta CDR3 regions from RNA transcripts. HTBI primers were used for first-round RT-PCR of the TCR CDR3. TCRdb fed the multiplex PCR reads into MiXCR, producing one record per CDR3 protein. The repertoire consists of under 350,000 distinct CDR3 sequences, with 15% to 20% occurring once and the leading ten covering around 58%. Trimming left V 0 bases short and J 4 bases short, with 12 bases between. This CDR3 region has 14 residues. The germline CDR1 and CDR2 sequences are DFQATT and SNEGSKA (reference sequence). This clonotype was counted ten times or more.

The chain joins TRBV20-1 to TRBJ1-2, with D possibly matching TRBD1 (5 bases). The clonotype was recovered from a woman aged 55-70 years with Graves' ophthalmopathy. The sequenced sample consisted of blood. CDR3 loop: CSARDFQGSYGYTF. In nucleotides, the CDR3 is TGCAGTGCTAGAGACTTTCAGGGCAGCTATGGCTACACCTTC.